This TCR beta chain comes out of a study of T cells in Graves' hyperthyroidism and ophthalmopathy. The investigators amplified TCR beta CDR3 regions from RNA transcripts. Using the HTBI primer set, a first-round RT-PCR was run on the TCR CDR3. TCRdb called the multiplex PCR reads again in MiXCR, with one record for every CDR3 protein. The sample yields around 600,000 distinct CDR3 sequences, roughly 15% seen once. CDR3 length: 15 amino acids. With 3 bases removed from V and 7 bases from J, the gap between germline ends came to 18 bases. Sequencing was done on a sample of blood. The sequence was collected from a woman between 50 and 59 years old with Graves' ophthalmopathy. The gene calls are TRBV12-3 or TRBV12-4 and TRBJ1-2; tentatively, D is TRBD1 (6 bases). The CDR3 DNA sequence: TGTGCCAGCAGTTTGAGGGTTAGGGACATGAGTGGCTACACCTTC. It codes for CASSLRVRDMSGYTF.